This T cell receptor beta chain derives from a study of regulatory T cells in long-lasting Graves disease. With iRepertoire HTBI primers and Arm-PCR of CDR3 regions, TCR beta libraries were built. TCRdb reprocessed the multiplex PCR reads with MiXCR, giving one entry per CDR3 protein. The repertoire has about 530,000 distinct CDR3 sequences, 15% to 20% of them found once; the top ten carry approximately 25%. This sample's time point: newly diagnosed GD, antithyroid drugs for less than 3 months. The TCR library was made from RNA that had been extracted from PBMCs in TRIzol. The CDR3 sequence is 19 residues long. Losses at the gene ends were 3 bases for V and 4 bases for J; bases not matched to a gene: 20. This clonotype was detected ten times or more. The same data also went into a second study, on T cells in Graves' hyperthyroidism and ophthalmopathy. As that study records: The hyperthyroidism was newly diagnosed and had lasted under 2 months; the patients were aged 18 to 65. Clinical symptoms, serum thyroxine, TRAb, thyroid ultrasound and orbital computed tomography established diagnosis. A model of 13 V-J features distinguished ophthalmopathy from stable hyperthyroidism.

This sequence joins TRBV12-3 or TRBV12-4 and TRBJ1-1; 7 nucleotides line up with TRBD1. The source of this sequence is a middle-aged woman with Graves disease. Sequencing used peripheral blood mononuclear cells (PBMCs), obtained at new diagnosis, from a patient treated with antithyroid drugs. This chain's CDR3 is CASSFVPPLTGAGVTEAFF. The CDR3 nucleotides read TGTGCCAGCAGTTTCGTCCCCCCTCTCACAGGGGCAGGAGTCACTGAAGCTTTCTTT.